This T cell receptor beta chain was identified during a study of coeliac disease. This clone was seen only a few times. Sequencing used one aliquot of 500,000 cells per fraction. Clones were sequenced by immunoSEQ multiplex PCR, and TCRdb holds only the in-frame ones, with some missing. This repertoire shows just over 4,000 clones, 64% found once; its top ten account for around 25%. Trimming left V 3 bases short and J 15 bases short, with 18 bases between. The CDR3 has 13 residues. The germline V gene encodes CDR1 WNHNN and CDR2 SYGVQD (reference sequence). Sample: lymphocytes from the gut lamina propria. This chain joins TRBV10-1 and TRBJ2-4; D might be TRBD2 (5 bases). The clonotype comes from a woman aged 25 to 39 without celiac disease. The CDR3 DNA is TGCGCCAGCAGTGATGTGGGAGTGTTGTACGGGTACTTC. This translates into CASSDVGVLYGYF.